The rows below give T cell receptor beta chains drawn from one sample of a study of T cell responses to AZD1222 COVID-19 vaccine. Some clones are missing from TCRdb's copy, which holds only in-frame ones; the method was immunoSEQ multiplex PCR. The table includes tens of thousands of clones, around nine tenths detected once. The sequencing here drew on peripheral blood, taken on day 0 of AZD1222 vaccination. The source of these receptors is an adult in good health. Both conserved end residues are part of each CDR3. The order of the fields is clone size, V gene, J gene, D gene, CDR3 protein, CDR3 DNA. A D gene is named only where the DNA matches it firmly. Clone size appears in some rows only: once, few, many, or a class for an expanded clone.

clone size: NA; V gene: TRBV6-6; J gene: TRBJ2-7; D gene: NA; CDR3 protein: CASSYATGQYF; CDR3 DNA: TGTGCCAGCAGTTATGCTACGGGGCAGTACTTC
clone size: NA; V gene: TRBV4-3; J gene: TRBJ1-3; D gene: NA; CDR3 protein: CASSQDTGNTIYF; CDR3 DNA: TGCGCCAGCAGCCAAGATACTGGAAACACCATATATTTT
clone size: NA; V gene: TRBV7-9; J gene: TRBJ2-3; D gene: NA; CDR3 protein: CASSLGTGNTQYF; CDR3 DNA: TGTGCCAGCAGCTTAGGGACGGGGAATACGCAGTATTTT
clone size: NA; V gene: TRBV2; J gene: TRBJ2-5; D gene: NA; CDR3 protein: CASRRGSPQETQYF; CDR3 DNA: TGTGCCAGCAGGAGGGGTTCCCCCCAAGAGACCCAGTACTTC
clone size: NA; V gene: TRBV9; J gene: TRBJ2-7; D gene: TRBD2; CDR3 protein: CASSPGGTLLYEQYF; CDR3 DNA: TGTGCCAGCAGCCCCGGGGGGACGTTGCTGTACGAGCAGTACTTC
clone size: NA; V gene: TRBV7-2; J gene: TRBJ1-2; D gene: TRBD1; CDR3 protein: CASSLAGTGTNYGYTF; CDR3 DNA: TGTGCCAGCAGCTTAGCCGGGACAGGGACTAACTATGGCTACACCTTC
clone size: NA; V gene: TRBV24-1; J gene: TRBJ2-1; D gene: NA; CDR3 protein: CATHRGNEQFF; CDR3 DNA: TGTGCCACCCATAGGGGAAATGAGCAGTTCTTC
clone size: NA; V gene: TRBV9; J gene: TRBJ1-2; D gene: TRBD1; CDR3 protein: CASSPQGLGGYTF; CDR3 DNA: TGTGCCAGCAGCCCACAGGGGTTGGGAGGCTACACCTTC
clone size: NA; V gene: TRBV7-9; J gene: TRBJ2-2; D gene: NA; CDR3 protein: CASSLARRVNTGELFF; CDR3 DNA: TGTGCCAGCAGCTTAGCCCGCAGGGTTAACACCGGGGAGCTGTTTTTT
clone size: once; V gene: TRBV11-3; J gene: TRBJ2-2; D gene: NA; CDR3 protein: CASSLQGNTGELFF; CDR3 DNA: TGTGCCAGCAGCTTACAGGGGAACACCGGGGAGCTGTTTTTT
clone size: once; V gene: TRBV7-9; J gene: TRBJ2-5; D gene: TRBD1; CDR3 protein: CASSLYGRDRVETQYF; CDR3 DNA: TGTGCCAGCAGCCTTTACGGGCGGGACAGGGTAGAGACCCAGTACTTC
clone size: NA; V gene: TRBV18; J gene: TRBJ2-2; D gene: NA; CDR3 protein: CASSPPGYTGELFF; CDR3 DNA: TGTGCCAGCTCACCACCAGGTTACACCGGGGAGCTGTTTTTT
clone size: NA; V gene: TRBV19; J gene: TRBJ1-4; D gene: NA; CDR3 protein: CATENRATNEKLFF; CDR3 DNA: TGTGCCACCGAAAACAGGGCAACTAATGAAAAACTGTTTTTT
clone size: NA; V gene: TRBV19; J gene: TRBJ1-1; D gene: NA; CDR3 protein: CASSKGRQGLNTEAFF; CDR3 DNA: TGTGCCAGTAGCAAGGGACGTCAAGGATTGAACACTGAAGCTTTCTTT
clone size: NA; V gene: TRBV7-8; J gene: TRBJ1-1; D gene: NA; CDR3 protein: CASSLEGRSNTEAFF; CDR3 DNA: TGTGCCAGCAGCTTAGAGGGACGGTCGAACACTGAAGCTTTCTTT
clone size: NA; V gene: TRBV19; J gene: TRBJ1-2; D gene: NA; CDR3 protein: CASSIEVEGVYGYTF; CDR3 DNA: TGTGCCAGTAGTATAGAGGTAGAGGGAGTCTATGGCTACACCTTC
clone size: few; V gene: TRBV19; J gene: TRBJ1-2; D gene: NA; CDR3 protein: CASMGRTYGYTF; CDR3 DNA: TGTGCCAGTATGGGACGGACCTATGGCTACACCTTC
clone size: NA; V gene: TRBV7-2; J gene: TRBJ1-6; D gene: NA; CDR3 protein: CASSLGTTYNSPLHF; CDR3 DNA: TGTGCCAGCAGCTTAGGGACTACCTATAATTCACCCCTCCACTTT
clone size: NA; V gene: TRBV6-5; J gene: TRBJ1-1; D gene: TRBD1; CDR3 protein: CASSETGGSTEAFF; CDR3 DNA: TGTGCCAGCTCTGAGACAGGGGGCTCCACTGAAGCTTTCTTT
clone size: few; V gene: TRBV6-4; J gene: TRBJ2-5; D gene: NA; CDR3 protein: CASSDELGEAQYF; CDR3 DNA: TGTGCCAGCAGTGACGAGCTCGGGGAGGCCCAGTACTTC
clone size: NA; V gene: TRBV2; J gene: TRBJ1-5; D gene: NA; CDR3 protein: CASREGRETGNQPQHF; CDR3 DNA: TGTGCCAGCAGGGAGGGGAGGGAGACAGGCAATCAGCCCCAGCATTTT
clone size: NA; V gene: TRBV19; J gene: TRBJ1-6; D gene: TRBD1; CDR3 protein: CASSLTAGGISPLHF; CDR3 DNA: TGTGCCAGTAGTCTCACGGCAGGGGGCATCTCACCCCTCCACTTT
clone size: once; V gene: TRBV2; J gene: TRBJ2-5; D gene: TRBD2; CDR3 protein: CASSEPAGGGETQYF; CDR3 DNA: TGTGCCAGCAGTGAACCAGCGGGGGGAGGAGAGACCCAGTACTTC
clone size: NA; V gene: TRBV4-3; J gene: TRBJ1-3; D gene: TRBD1; CDR3 protein: CASSPTGGNTIYF; CDR3 DNA: TGCGCCAGCAGCCCGACAGGGGGAAACACCATATATTTT
clone size: NA; V gene: TRBV6-2/TRBV6-3; J gene: TRBJ1-5; D gene: NA; CDR3 protein: CASSSPSRTPNQPQHF; CDR3 DNA: TGTGCCAGCAGTTCTCCTTCGCGTACCCCCAATCAGCCCCAGCATTTT
clone size: NA; V gene: TRBV6-2/TRBV6-3; J gene: TRBJ2-3; D gene: TRBD2; CDR3 protein: CASSPIFATSGGRTDTQYF; CDR3 DNA: TGTGCCAGCAGTCCCATTTTTGCGACTAGCGGGGGACGGACAGATACGCAGTATTTT
clone size: NA; V gene: TRBV27; J gene: TRBJ1-2; D gene: NA; CDR3 protein: CASSLGSGSGYTF; CDR3 DNA: TGTGCCAGCAGTTTAGGTTCAGGTTCTGGCTACACCTTC
clone size: few; V gene: TRBV5-1; J gene: TRBJ2-7; D gene: NA; CDR3 protein: CASSLSPSYEQYF; CDR3 DNA: TGCGCCAGCAGCTTATCCCCCTCCTACGAGCAGTACTTC
clone size: NA; V gene: TRBV2; J gene: TRBJ2-3; D gene: NA; CDR3 protein: CASSPLVDSLDTQYF; CDR3 DNA: TGTGCCAGCAGCCCACTAGTAGACTCGCTTGATACGCAGTATTTT
clone size: NA; V gene: TRBV4-1; J gene: TRBJ1-1; D gene: TRBD1; CDR3 protein: CASSHQDRGTEAFF; CDR3 DNA: TGCGCCAGCAGCCACCAGGACAGGGGGACTGAAGCTTTCTTT
clone size: NA; V gene: TRBV7-9; J gene: TRBJ2-7; D gene: NA; CDR3 protein: CASRNTSPRAYEQYF; CDR3 DNA: TGTGCCAGCAGAAACACTAGCCCCAGGGCCTACGAGCAGTACTTC
clone size: NA; V gene: TRBV29-1; J gene: TRBJ1-4; D gene: NA; CDR3 protein: CSVARDGEKLFF; CDR3 DNA: TGCAGCGTTGCGCGGGATGGAGAAAAACTGTTTTTT
clone size: once; V gene: TRBV7-3; J gene: TRBJ2-2; D gene: NA; CDR3 protein: CASSPVRRRGAGGELFF; CDR3 DNA: TGTGCCAGCAGCCCAGTCCGTCGCCGGGGGGCGGGCGGGGAGCTGTTTTTT
clone size: once; V gene: TRBV5-6; J gene: TRBJ2-3; D gene: NA; CDR3 protein: CASLGEQITDTQYF; CDR3 DNA: TGTGCCAGCTTGGGGGAACAGATCACAGATACGCAGTATTTT
clone size: NA; V gene: TRBV6-6; J gene: TRBJ2-5; D gene: NA; CDR3 protein: CASSSRGETQYF; CDR3 DNA: TGTGCCAGTAGCTCCCGGGGGGAGACCCAGTACTTC
clone size: NA; V gene: TRBV18; J gene: TRBJ1-3; D gene: NA; CDR3 protein: CASSQYLTAGSGNTIYF; CDR3 DNA: TGTGCCAGCTCCCAATACCTGACAGCTGGCTCTGGAAACACCATATATTTT
clone size: NA; V gene: TRBV28; J gene: TRBJ1-4; D gene: NA; CDR3 protein: CASSSGPAGEKLFF; CDR3 DNA: TGTGCCAGCAGTTCCGGACCTGCAGGTGAAAAACTGTTTTTT
clone size: NA; V gene: TRBV6-2/TRBV6-3; J gene: TRBJ2-5; D gene: NA; CDR3 protein: CASSLQETQYF; CDR3 DNA: TGTGCCAGCAGTCTCCAAGAGACCCAGTACTTC
clone size: NA; V gene: TRBV28; J gene: TRBJ2-5; D gene: TRBD1; CDR3 protein: CASSSSPRDRLQETQYF; CDR3 DNA: TGTGCCAGCAGTTCCTCTCCAAGGGACAGATTACAAGAGACCCAGTACTTC
clone size: NA; V gene: TRBV7-9; J gene: TRBJ1-2; D gene: NA; CDR3 protein: CASSFGQGGIYGYTF; CDR3 DNA: TGTGCCAGCAGCTTCGGGCAGGGAGGAATCTATGGCTACACCTTC
clone size: NA; V gene: TRBV7-2; J gene: TRBJ2-1; D gene: NA; CDR3 protein: CASSSTYYNEQFF; CDR3 DNA: TGTGCCAGCAGCTCCACCTACTACAATGAGCAGTTCTTC
clone size: NA; V gene: TRBV2; J gene: TRBJ2-7; D gene: TRBD1; CDR3 protein: CASVPQGARYEQYF; CDR3 DNA: TGTGCCAGCGTCCCCCAGGGGGCTAGGTACGAGCAGTACTTC
clone size: NA; V gene: TRBV7-8; J gene: TRBJ1-1; D gene: NA; CDR3 protein: CASSLQPNTEAFF; CDR3 DNA: TGTGCCAGCAGCTTACAGCCTAACACTGAAGCTTTCTTT
clone size: NA; V gene: TRBV29-1; J gene: TRBJ2-7; D gene: NA; CDR3 protein: CSVESPRAGHEQYF; CDR3 DNA: TGCAGCGTTGAAAGCCCTCGGGCAGGGCACGAGCAGTACTTC
clone size: NA; V gene: TRBV12-3/TRBV12-4; J gene: TRBJ1-1; D gene: NA; CDR3 protein: CASRRGTGEAFF; CDR3 DNA: TGTGCCAGCAGACGTGGGACCGGTGAAGCTTTCTTT
clone size: NA; V gene: TRBV9; J gene: TRBJ2-2; D gene: NA; CDR3 protein: CASSVDPGVWSGELFF; CDR3 DNA: TGTGCCAGCAGCGTAGATCCGGGAGTTTGGTCCGGGGAGCTGTTTTTT
clone size: NA; V gene: TRBV7-2; J gene: TRBJ1-2; D gene: TRBD1; CDR3 protein: CASSLNRGRGYGYTF; CDR3 DNA: TGTGCCAGCAGCCTTAACAGGGGGCGCGGCTATGGCTACACCTTC
clone size: NA; V gene: TRBV14; J gene: TRBJ1-1; D gene: NA; CDR3 protein: CASSQGGIWHTEAFF; CDR3 DNA: TGTGCCAGCAGCCAAGGGGGGATATGGCACACTGAAGCTTTCTTT
clone size: NA; V gene: TRBV10-3; J gene: TRBJ2-5; D gene: TRBD1; CDR3 protein: CAIRSGQGEETQYF; CDR3 DNA: TGTGCCATCAGAAGCGGACAGGGAGAAGAGACCCAGTACTTC
clone size: NA; V gene: TRBV29-1; J gene: TRBJ2-2; D gene: TRBD2; CDR3 protein: CSVDRGVTGELFF; CDR3 DNA: TGCAGCGTTGACCGGGGGGTCACCGGGGAGCTGTTTTTT